One and the same sample provided the 31 T cell receptor beta chains below, sequenced in a study of T-cell reconstitution after alpha-beta-depleted transplantation in children. TCRbeta library construction was performed incorporating unique molecular identifiers. TCRdb reprocessed the PCR reads via MiXCR and lists one record per CDR3 protein. Of 800,000 to 1,000,000 distinct CDR3 sequences listed, roughly 29% are singletons. Sequencing used PBMCs, mostly from graft donor cells, obtained 360 days after TCRalphabeta/CD19-depleted stem cell transplant. These receptors all come from a boy under two years old who had a stem cell transplant for SCID, so the T cells may come from the graft donor.

In its sample, this clonotype was seen many times. The chain uses TRBV7-8 and TRBJ2-5, with D perhaps TRBD2 (5 bases). Germline values: CDR1 SGHVS, CDR2 FQNEAQ. The CDR3 runs to 14 residues. Trimming pared 6 bases from V and 4 bases from J, leaving 15 bases between. The CDR3 sequence: CASRIAILPETQYF. The CDR3, as DNA: TGTGCCAGCAGGATAGCGATCCTTCCAGAGACCCAGTACTTC.

The gene calls are TRBV27 and TRBJ2-1; 8 nucleotides match TRBD2. J gave up 3 bases and V 1 base, and 2 bases lay outside the gene matches. The germline CDR1 and CDR2 sequences are MNHEY and SMNVEV (reference sequence). The CDR3 runs to 15 residues. This chain's CDR3 is CASSLWRGVYNEQFF. The CDR3 DNA follows: TGTGCCAGCAGTTTATGGCGGGGGGTCTACAATGAGCAGTTCTTC.

This clonotype was counted only a few times. V gene TRBV7-6 combines with J gene TRBJ2-2, with TRBD1 identical over 9 bases. J gave up 4 bases and V 1 base, and 4 bases lay outside the gene matches. This CDR3 is built from 16 residues. Germline V gives CDR1 SGHVS, CDR2 FNYEAQ. The CDR3 bases are TGTGCCAGCAGCTTAGGGGACAGGGCGAGCACCGGGGAGCTGTTTTTT. It yields the protein CASSLGDRASTGELFF.

This clonotype was picked up a small number of times. The chain couples TRBV10-2 to TRBJ1-1; D is uncertain. The CDR3 runs to 12 residues. CDR1 is WSHSY, CDR2 SAAADI, per germline. Trimming removed 9 bases from V and 4 bases from J, with 12 bases in between. CDR3 sequence: CASRGGATEAFF. In nucleotides, the CDR3 is TGCGCCAGTCGGGGTGGAGCCACTGAAGCTTTCTTT.

The chain employs TRBV7-3 and TRBJ2-1; D uncertain. The CDR3 loop spans 13 amino acids. CDR1 is SGHTA, CDR2 FQGTGA, per germline. Trimming shortened V by 5 bases and J by 3 bases, and 8 bases separated the two germline ends. The chain's CDR3 is CASSKTGYNEQFF. CDR3 in DNA: TGTGCCAGCAGCAAAACGGGCTACAATGAGCAGTTCTTC.

The chain recombines TRBV4-1 with TRBJ2-5; D perhaps matches TRBD1 (5 bases). The CDR3 contains 16 residues. Germline V gene lookup returns CDR1 MGHRA and CDR2 YSYEKL. Trimming removed 1 base from V and 5 bases from J, with 17 bases in between. CDR3: CASSQGGQLTGETQYF. The CDR3 DNA reads TGCGCCAGCAGCCAAGGGGGCCAACTAACCGGGGAGACCCAGTACTTC.

The CDR3 protein is CASSQEGGRGQFF. The DNA of the CDR3 is TGTGCCAGCAGCCAAGAAGGTGGGAGAGGTCAGTTCTTC. The chain recombines TRBV3-1 with TRBJ2-1; D is perhaps TRBD2 (5 bases). Deletions cut 0 bases from V and 13 bases from J, with 13 bases between. The CDR3 runs 13 residues. Germline V lookup: CDR1 LGHDT, CDR2 YNNKEL (reference sequence).

This sequence joins TRBV6-5 and TRBJ1-1; 10 bases are shared with TRBD1. From germline, CDR1 is MNHEY and CDR2 SVGAGI. Unmatched junction bases numbered 7, after V lost 2 bases and J lost 4 bases. The CDR3 consists of 16 residues. CDR3: CASSYAPGQGTTEAFF. DNA for the CDR3: TGTGCCAGCAGTTACGCTCCGGGACAGGGGACCACTGAAGCTTTCTTT.

This clonotype was detected only once. The V call is TRBV20-1, the J call TRBJ2-1; possibly TRBD1 for D (5 bases). V was clipped by 8 bases and J by 2 bases, with 13 bases between them. The CDR3 totals 13 residues. Germline V gene lookup returns CDR1 DFQATT and CDR2 SNEGSKA (reference sequence). CDR3 amino acids: CSPLKQAYNEQFF. DNA for the CDR3: TGCAGTCCTCTAAAACAGGCCTACAATGAGCAGTTCTTC.

The V and J genes are TRBV4-3 and TRBJ1-1; no definite D call. The CDR3 spans 14 residues. Trimming cost V 4 bases and J 5 bases, with 14 bases left between them. The V gene's germline CDR1 is LGHNA and CDR2 YSLEER. CDR3 coding DNA: TGCGCCAGCAGCCCGTACCGAGAGCTAACTGAAGCTTTCTTT. Its translation: CASSPYRELTEAFF.

This clonotype was seen only once. The chain combines TRBV14 with TRBJ2-1; 10 nucleotides agree with TRBD1. With 3 bases clipped from V and 0 bases from J, the junction kept 8 bases outside the gene matches. This CDR3 is 18 amino acids long. Per germline, CDR1 SGHDN and CDR2 FVKESK. The CDR3 is CASSHRTGGALSYNEQFF. CDR3 bases: TGTGCCAGCAGCCACCGGACAGGGGGGGCCCTCTCCTACAATGAGCAGTTCTTC.

The chain is built from TRBV12-3 or TRBV12-4 and TRBJ2-2; TRBD1 or TRBD2 may be the D gene (5 bases each). The CDR3 is made up of 15 amino acids. V was pared by 3 bases and J by 3 bases, with 11 bases between. CDR3 amino acids: CASSLQGVHTGELFF. The CDR3 region has the DNA TGTGCCAGCAGTTTGCAGGGAGTTCACACCGGGGAGCTGTTTTTT.

The chain links TRBV7-2 to TRBJ2-7; 10 nucleotides line up with TRBD2. After removal of 4 bases from V and 3 bases from J, the junction contained 6 bases not matched to a gene. Germline V gene lookup returns CDR1 SGHTA and CDR2 FQGNSA. This CDR3 has 15 residues. DNA of the CDR3: TGTGCCAGCAGCTCACCCGGGACTAGCGACTACGAGCAGTACTTC. Amino acid sequence: CASSSPGTSDYEQYF.

The V call is TRBV6-2 or TRBV6-3, the J call TRBJ2-1; TRBD1 matches 7 bases. The germline gives CDR1 MNHEY, CDR2 SVGEGT. The CDR3 contains 12 residues. The trim removed 4 bases at V and 8 bases at J, leaving 2 bases unmatched. CDR3 protein: CASSSTGHEQFF. The CDR3 coding sequence is TGTGCCAGCAGTTCGACAGGGCATGAGCAGTTCTTC.

This chain uses TRBV12-3 or TRBV12-4 with TRBJ1-5, with 8 bases lining up with TRBD1. The CDR3 consists of 19 residues. After removal of 1 base from V and 2 bases from J, the junction contained 13 bases not matched to a gene. CDR3 coding DNA: TGTGCCAGCAGTTTAGTTTCGGGGACAGGCCTTTTCGGCAATCAGCCCCAGCATTTT. Its translation is CASSLVSGTGLFGNQPQHF.

This chain uses TRBV7-2 with TRBJ2-2; D might be TRBD1 (6 bases). This CDR3 spans 16 amino acids. The germline gives CDR1 SGHTA, CDR2 FQGNSA. The ends were cut back, 6 bases at V and 7 bases at J, with 21 bases in the middle. The CDR3 DNA reads TGTGCCAGCAGTTTTAGTTCGGACAGAGCCCTCGGGGAGCTGTTTTTT. Amino acids: CASSFSSDRALGELFF.

The chain employs TRBV20-1 and TRBJ2-1, with unresolved D. V dropped 5 bases and J dropped 7 bases, with 9 bases sitting between them. In germline, CDR1 is DFQATT, CDR2 SNEGSKA (reference sequence). CDR3 length: 11 amino acids. The CDR3 protein is CSADQRNEQFF. The DNA for the CDR3 is TGCAGTGCTGACCAGAGGAATGAGCAGTTCTTC.

This clonotype occurred a few times. This chain connects TRBV20-1 to TRBJ2-3; 8 nucleotides align to TRBD1. CDR1 DFQATT and CDR2 SNEGSKA come from the germline V gene (reference sequence). The CDR3 covers 14 residues. Losses at the gene ends were 2 bases for V and 5 bases for J; bases not matched to a gene: 6. The CDR3 spells CSARRQGAVDTQYF. CDR3 sequence (DNA): TGCAGTGCTAGAAGGCAGGGGGCGGTAGATACGCAGTATTTT.

This rearrangement joins TRBV12-3 or TRBV12-4 to TRBJ2-7; D not resolved. This CDR3 is 15 amino acids long. Trimming left V 1 base short and J 2 bases short, with 12 bases between. CDR3 loop: CASSLEGSGPYEQYF. CDR3 DNA: TGTGCCAGCAGTTTAGAGGGTTCGGGCCCCTACGAGCAGTACTTC.

CDR3 bases: TGTGCCAGCAGCTTAACCAGCGGGGCCTTGACCGGGGAGCTGTTTTTT. Residues: CASSLTSGALTGELFF. This chain links TRBV7-3 with TRBJ2-2; TRBD2 agrees at 7 bases. V trimming: 0 bases; J trimming: 5 bases; junction bases outside the gene matches: 6. CDR1 SGHTA and CDR2 FQGTGA come from the germline V gene. This CDR3 is 16 amino acids long.

There are a few counts of this clonotype. The rearrangement joins TRBV7-3 to TRBJ2-2; 7 bases are shared with TRBD1. The CDR3 is 15 residues long. V lost 2 bases, J lost 7 bases, and 7 bases stayed unmatched. CDR1 and CDR2 (germline): SGHTA, FQGTGA. In DNA, the CDR3 is TGTGCCAGCAGCTTAGAGGGACAGTCTCACGGGGAGCTGTTTTTT. Amino acids: CASSLEGQSHGELFF.

V gene TRBV5-1 combines with J gene TRBJ2-1; 8 positions match TRBD1. V dropped 3 bases and J dropped 3; count of bases not matched to a gene: 8. Germline V lookup: CDR1 SGHRS, CDR2 YFSETQ. There are 16 residues in the CDR3. The CDR3 DNA reads TGCGCCAGCAGCTCTGGCGACAGGGGAGGCTACAATGAGCAGTTCTTC. Protein: CASSSGDRGGYNEQFF.

This clonotype was counted between two and nine times. The chain uses TRBV12-3 or TRBV12-4 and TRBJ2-6, with D perhaps TRBD1 or TRBD2 (5 bases each). The germline V and J ends were trimmed by 2 bases and 0 bases, with 8 bases remaining between them. CDR3 length: 16 residues. Here the CDR3 DNA reads TGTGCCAGCAGTTTACATGGGGGCTCTGGGGCCAACGTCCTGACTTTC. It yields the protein CASSLHGGSGANVLTF.

This rearrangement joins TRBV20-1 to TRBJ2-7, with no clear D. Germline V gene data show CDR1 as DFQATT and CDR2 as SNEGSKA (reference sequence). The CDR3 consists of 12 residues. This CDR3 reads CSYLGPSYEQYF. The CDR3 DNA sequence: TGCAGCTATCTGGGCCCCTCCTACGAGCAGTACTTC.

This clonotype came up a few times. The V gene is TRBV15, the J gene TRBJ1-1; 7 bases are shared with TRBD1. The germline V gene encodes CDR1 LNHNV and CDR2 YYDKDF (reference sequence). The CDR3 spans 15 residues. Trimming cost V 4 bases and J 1 base; bases outside gene matches: 6. For the CDR3, the DNA is TGTGCCACCAGCAACCGACAGGGTCGGAACACTGAAGCTTTCTTT. Its translation is CATSNRQGRNTEAFF.

This clonotype was seen more than once but under ten times. The chain uses TRBV5-1 and TRBJ2-1, with D perhaps matching TRBD1 (5 bases). The CDR3 covers 14 residues. Germline V gene data show CDR1 as SGHRS and CDR2 as YFSETQ. Trimming took off 0 bases at V and 3 bases at J, with 7 bases between the two ends. The CDR3 DNA is TGCGCCAGCAGCTTGGAGGGGATCTACAATGAGCAGTTCTTC. Translation: CASSLEGIYNEQFF.

The chain links TRBV9 to TRBJ2-1; 8 bases line up with TRBD2. Looked up from germline, CDR1 is SGDLS and CDR2 is YYNGEE. This CDR3 contains 17 residues. The V gene end was trimmed by 0 bases and the J gene end by 3 bases; junction bases not matched to a gene: 8. CDR3 region: CASSVAFGTRSYNEQFF. CDR3 DNA sequence: TGTGCCAGCAGCGTAGCTTTTGGGACTAGGAGCTACAATGAGCAGTTCTTC.

The rearrangement uses TRBV6-5 and TRBJ2-7; TRBD1 matches at 9 bases. The V and J ends lost 6 bases and 2 bases, in that order; junction bases with no gene match: 5. The CDR3 extends over 14 amino acids. The germline V gene has CDR1 MNHEY and CDR2 SVGAGI. The CDR3 reads CASSWTGAAYEQYF. The DNA for the CDR3 is TGTGCCAGCAGCTGGACAGGGGCGGCCTACGAGCAGTACTTC.

V gene TRBV4-1 combines with J gene TRBJ2-1; 15 bases are shared with TRBD2. There are 21 residues in the CDR3. J was trimmed by 5 bases and V by 0 bases; bases with no gene match: 14. Germline CDR1 reads MGHRA; CDR2 reads YSYEKL. CDR3 region: CASSQDSGRGTSGGSNNEQFF. In DNA, the CDR3 is TGCGCCAGCAGCCAAGATTCCGGCAGGGGGACTAGCGGGGGGTCCAACAATGAGCAGTTCTTC.

This chain joins TRBV4-1 and TRBJ2-2; D may be TRBD1 or TRBD2 (5 bases each). V lost 0 bases and J lost 9, with 11 bases in between. Per germline, CDR1 MGHRA and CDR2 YSYEKL. The length of the CDR3 is 14 residues. The CDR3 region is CASSQDYGGWELFF. CDR3 nucleotide sequence: TGCGCCAGCAGCCAAGATTATGGGGGTTGGGAGCTGTTTTTT.

This clonotype has ten or more counts. This chain links TRBV29-1 with TRBJ2-7; D remains unclear. The germline V gene encodes CDR1 SQVTM and CDR2 ANQGSEA. Trimming shortened V by 6 bases and J by 1 base, and 10 bases separated the two germline ends. The CDR3 loop spans 12 amino acids. The CDR3 reads CSVTSRSYEQYF. CDR3 sequence (DNA): TGCAGCGTCACATCTAGATCCTACGAGCAGTACTTC.